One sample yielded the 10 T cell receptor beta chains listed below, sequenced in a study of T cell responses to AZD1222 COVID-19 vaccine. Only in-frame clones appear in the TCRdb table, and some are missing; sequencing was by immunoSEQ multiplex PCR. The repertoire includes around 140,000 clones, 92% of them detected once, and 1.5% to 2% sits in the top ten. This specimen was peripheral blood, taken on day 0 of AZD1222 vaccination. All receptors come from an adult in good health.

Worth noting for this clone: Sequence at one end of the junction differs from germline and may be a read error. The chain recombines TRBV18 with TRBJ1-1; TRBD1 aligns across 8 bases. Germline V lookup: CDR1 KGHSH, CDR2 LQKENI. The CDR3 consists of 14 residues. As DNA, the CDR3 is TGTGCCAGCTCACTAGGGGGGGACAGGACATATCCTTCTTTT. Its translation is CASSLGGDRTYPSF.

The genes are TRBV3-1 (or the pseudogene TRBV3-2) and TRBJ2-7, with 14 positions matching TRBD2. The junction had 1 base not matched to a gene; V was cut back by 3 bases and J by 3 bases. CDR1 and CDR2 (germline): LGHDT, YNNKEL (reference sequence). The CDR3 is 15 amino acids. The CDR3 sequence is CASSQGLAGVYEQYF. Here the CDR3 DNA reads TGTGCCAGCAGCCAGGGACTAGCGGGGGTCTACGAGCAGTACTTC.

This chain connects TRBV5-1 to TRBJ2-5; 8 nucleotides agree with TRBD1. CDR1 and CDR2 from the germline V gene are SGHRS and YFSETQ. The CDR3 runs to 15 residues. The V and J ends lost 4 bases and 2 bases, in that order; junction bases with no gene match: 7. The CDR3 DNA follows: TGCGCCAGCAGCACCGCCGGGACAGGTCAAGAGACCCAGTACTTC. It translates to CASSTAGTGQETQYF.

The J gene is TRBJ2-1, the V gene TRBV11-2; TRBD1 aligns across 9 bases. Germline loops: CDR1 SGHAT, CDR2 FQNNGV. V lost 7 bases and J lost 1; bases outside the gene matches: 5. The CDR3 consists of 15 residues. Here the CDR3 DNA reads TGTGCCAGCATGACCGGGACAGGGTCCTACAATGAGCAGTTCTTC. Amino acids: CASMTGTGSYNEQFF.

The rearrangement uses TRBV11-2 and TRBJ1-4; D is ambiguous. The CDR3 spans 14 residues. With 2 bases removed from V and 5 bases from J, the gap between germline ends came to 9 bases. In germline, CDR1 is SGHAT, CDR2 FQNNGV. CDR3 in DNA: TGTGCCAGCAGCTTATGGGGAGTGAATGAAAAACTGTTTTTT. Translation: CASSLWGVNEKLFF. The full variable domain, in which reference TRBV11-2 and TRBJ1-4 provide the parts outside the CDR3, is EAGVAQSPRYKIIEKRQSVAFWCNPISGHATLYWYQQILGQGPKLLIQFQNNGVVDDSQLPKDRFSAERLKGVDSTLKIQPAKLEDSAVYLCASSLWGVNEKLFFGSGTQLSVL.

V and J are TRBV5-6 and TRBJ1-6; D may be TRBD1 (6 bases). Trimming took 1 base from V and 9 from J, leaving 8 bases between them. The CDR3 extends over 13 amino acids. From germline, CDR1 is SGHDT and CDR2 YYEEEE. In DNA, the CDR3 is TGTGCCAGCAGCTTGCCCAGGGGTTCACCCCTCCACTTT. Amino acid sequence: CASSLPRGSPLHF.

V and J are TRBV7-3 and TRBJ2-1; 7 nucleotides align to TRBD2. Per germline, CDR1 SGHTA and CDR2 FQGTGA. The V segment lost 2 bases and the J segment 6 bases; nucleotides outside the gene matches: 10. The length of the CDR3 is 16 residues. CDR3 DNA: TGTGCCAGCAGCTTATATGGCGGGAGTATTTTCAATGAGCAGTTCTTC. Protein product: CASSLYGGSIFNEQFF.

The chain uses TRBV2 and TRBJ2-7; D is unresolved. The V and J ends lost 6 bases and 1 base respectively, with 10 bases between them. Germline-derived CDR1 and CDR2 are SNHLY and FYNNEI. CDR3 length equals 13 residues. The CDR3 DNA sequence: TGTGCCAGCAGCTCCACAGCTTCCTACGAGCAGTACTTC. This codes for CASSSTASYEQYF.

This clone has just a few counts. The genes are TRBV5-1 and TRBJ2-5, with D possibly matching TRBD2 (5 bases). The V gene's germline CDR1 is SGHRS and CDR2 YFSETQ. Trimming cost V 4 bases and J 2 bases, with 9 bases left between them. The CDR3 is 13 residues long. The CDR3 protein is CASSQEAQETQYF. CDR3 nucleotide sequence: TGCGCCAGCAGCCAGGAGGCACAAGAGACCCAGTACTTC.

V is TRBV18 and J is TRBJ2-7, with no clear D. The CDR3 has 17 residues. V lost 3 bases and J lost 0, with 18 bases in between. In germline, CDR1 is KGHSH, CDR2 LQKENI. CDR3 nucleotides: TGTGCCAGCTCACCGCGATCCGGACGAAGAAGCTCCTACGAGCAGTACTTC. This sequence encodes CASSPRSGRRSSYEQYF.